One sample yielded the 32 T cell receptor beta chains listed below, sequenced in a study of blood T cell repertoires in COVID-19. Here immunoSEQ multiplex PCR was the method, and the copy in TCRdb shows in-frame clones only, minus some. The sample gives under 300,000 clones, 70% to 90% of which show up once; 2.5% is in the top ten. The sequenced material came from PBMCs or T cells enriched from blood (not recorded which). The receptors stem from a woman aged 40 to 50 with acute COVID-19.

The V gene is TRBV18, the J gene TRBJ1-6; 9 bases match TRBD1. Trimming took 3 bases from V and 10 from J; bases not matched to a gene: 7. The CDR3 runs to 15 residues. The V gene's germline CDR1 is KGHSH and CDR2 LQKENI. The CDR3 nucleotides are TGTGCCAGCTCACCGGAGACAGGGGGAGACTCACCCCTCCACTTT. This translates into CASSPETGGDSPLHF.

V is TRBV5-5 and J is TRBJ2-3, with TRBD2 matching 10 bases. The CDR3 totals 18 residues. Germline CDR1 and CDR2: SGHKS and YYEKEE (reference sequence). The trim removed 0 bases at V and 0 bases at J, leaving 7 bases unmatched. The CDR3 bases are TGTGCCAGCAGCTTGGTGCCTAGCGGGGGCTCTAGCACAGATACGCAGTATTTT. This translates into CASSLVPSGGSSTDTQYF.

Regarding this clone: Other DNA sequences in the sample encode the same CDR3. The V gene is TRBV18, the J gene TRBJ2-3; D may be TRBD2 (5 bases). Germline V gene data show CDR1 as KGHSH and CDR2 as LQKENI. CDR3 length: 14 residues. V lost 3 bases to trimming and J lost 0 bases, with 7 bases between them. CDR3 amino acids: CASSPRASTDTQYF. CDR3 bases: TGTGCCAGCTCACCGCGGGCGAGCACAGATACGCAGTATTTT. The complete variable domain, with remaining parts taken from reference TRBV18 and TRBJ2-3, reads NAGVMQNPRHLVRRRGQEARLRCSPMKGHSHVYWYRQLPEEGLKFMVYLQKENIIDESGMPKERFSAEFPKEGPSILRIQQVVRGDSAAYFCASSPRASTDTQYFGPGTRLTVL.

The genes are TRBV29-1 and TRBJ2-7; a weak D match, TRBD1 (6 bases). The CDR3 spans 16 residues. The germline V and J ends were trimmed by 5 bases and 2 bases, with 22 bases remaining between them. The germline V gene encodes CDR1 SQVTM and CDR2 ANQGSEA. The CDR3 loop is CSVLTLWGQGTYEQYF. CDR3 DNA sequence: TGCAGCGTTCTGACCCTCTGGGGGCAGGGGACCTACGAGCAGTACTTC.

The chain joins TRBV5-1 to TRBJ1-5, with TRBD1 matching 9 bases. The CDR3 has 14 amino acids. The germline gives CDR1 SGHRS, CDR2 YFSETQ. The ends lost 3 bases at V and 7 bases at J; junction bases unmatched: 5. CDR3 residues: CASSYGTGHQPQHF. Here the CDR3 DNA reads TGCGCCAGCAGCTACGGGACAGGGCACCAGCCCCAGCATTTT.

This clone appeared once. V gene TRBV19 combines with J gene TRBJ1-2; 8 bases line up with TRBD1. Germline loops: CDR1 LNHDA, CDR2 SQIVND (reference sequence). Germline trimming cut 3 bases from V and 2 bases from J; bases unmatched to any gene: 5. The CDR3 sequence is 15 residues long. The CDR3 DNA is TGTGCCAGTAGTATTATCGGGACAGGCAACTATGGCTACACCTTC. Amino acid sequence: CASSIIGTGNYGYTF.

This clone was found a few times. The chain recombines TRBV10-3 with TRBJ2-7, with D maybe TRBD2 (5 bases). The germline V gene encodes CDR1 ENHRY and CDR2 SYGVKD. The CDR3 length is 12 residues. The ends were cut back, 8 bases at V and 3 bases at J, with 11 bases in the middle. This CDR3 reads CAIGNGNYEQYF. The DNA of the CDR3 is TGTGCCATCGGGAACGGGAACTACGAGCAGTACTTC.

The count of this clone is one. The chain links TRBV6-6 to TRBJ2-5; no clear D. CDR3 length: 12 amino acids. Germline lookup yields CDR1 MNHNY and CDR2 SVGAGI (reference sequence). Between the trimmed V and J ends, which lost 6 bases and 0 bases, there was a span of 5 bases. The CDR3 bases are TGTGCCAGCAGCCCAAACCAAGAGACCCAGTACTTC. As protein: CASSPNQETQYF.

J is TRBJ1-5 and V is TRBV5-8, with a weak D call TRBD1 (5 bases). Deletions cut 0 bases from V and 2 bases from J, with 12 bases between. This CDR3 has 16 amino acids. In germline, CDR1 is SGHTS, CDR2 YDEGEE. For the CDR3, the DNA is TGTGCCAGCAGCTTGGCTAGGGGTGTGGGCAATCAGCCCCAGCATTTT. It encodes CASSLARGVGNQPQHF. Combining the CDR3 with reference TRBV5-8 and TRBJ1-5 gives the whole variable domain EAGVTQSPTHLIKTRGQQATLRCSPISGHTSVYWYQQALGLGLQFLLWYDEGEERNRGNFPPRFSGRQFPNYSSELNVNALELEDSALYLCASSLARGVGNQPQHFGDGTRLSIL.

This chain joins TRBV27 and TRBJ2-6, with D possibly TRBD1 on 5 matching bases. Germline-derived CDR1 and CDR2 are MNHEY and SMNVEV (reference sequence). This CDR3 is 16 amino acids long. Deletions cut 4 bases from V and 4 bases from J, with 14 bases between. CDR3 protein: CASSSHSGIGANVLTF. Written as DNA, the CDR3 is TGTGCCAGCAGTTCCCACTCAGGGATAGGGGCCAACGTCCTGACTTTC.

The V call is TRBV27, the J call TRBJ2-4, with D possibly being TRBD2 (5 bases). The germline CDR1 and CDR2 sequences are MNHEY and SMNVEV (reference sequence). The CDR3 consists of 14 residues. V was trimmed by 5 bases and J by 9 bases, leaving 17 bases between them. The CDR3 here is CASSSLSRDPIQYF. The CDR3 DNA sequence: TGTGCCAGCAGTAGCCTGAGCCGGGATCCCATTCAGTACTTC.

V gene TRBV11-2 combines with J gene TRBJ1-1; 9 nucleotides agree with TRBD1. Germline loops: CDR1 SGHAT, CDR2 FQNNGV. The CDR3 loop spans 15 amino acids. J was trimmed by 5 bases and V by 1 base; bases with no gene match: 5. CDR3 amino acids: CASSLAATGGTEAFF. The CDR3 nucleotides read TGTGCCAGCAGCTTAGCCGCGACAGGGGGGACTGAAGCTTTCTTT.

The rearrangement uses TRBV9 and TRBJ2-3, with 8 bases matching TRBD2. The CDR3 runs 16 residues. CDR1 is SGDLS, CDR2 YYNGEE, per germline. V was clipped by 0 bases and J by 0 bases; unmatched bases: 3. This chain's CDR3 is CASSVGLASSTDTQYF. The CDR3, as DNA: TGTGCCAGCAGCGTAGGACTAGCGTCTAGCACAGATACGCAGTATTTT.

This chain connects TRBV2 to TRBJ2-1, with 16 bases fitting TRBD2. CDR3 length equals 16 residues. The V gene end was trimmed by 3 bases and the J gene end by 9 bases; junction bases not matched to a gene: 5. Germline-derived CDR1 and CDR2 are SNHLY and FYNNEI. CDR3: CASSDIGTSGRGEQFF. Here the CDR3 DNA reads TGTGCCAGCAGTGATATCGGGACTAGCGGGAGGGGTGAGCAGTTCTTC. The full variable domain, completed using reference TRBV2 and TRBJ2-1, is EPEVTQTPSHQVTQMGQEVILRCVPISNHLYFYWYRQILGQKVEFLVSFYNNEISEKSEIFDDQFSVERPDGSNFTLKIRSTKLEDSAMYFCASSDIGTSGRGEQFFGPGTRLTVL.

This clone came up once. V gene TRBV21-1 combines with J gene TRBJ2-5; TRBD1, as called in the table, went unchecked against the DNA. TRBV21-1 is shown as a pseudogene. There are 14 residues in the CDR3. This chain's CDR3 is CASTYQGEQETQYF. The CDR3 DNA sequence: TGTGCCAGCACCTACCAGGGGGAACAAGAGACCCAGTACTTC.

The chain links TRBV7-2 to TRBJ1-1, with a weak D call TRBD1 (6 bases). Trimming removed 5 bases at V and 1 base at J, with 8 bases between. CDR3 length: 13 residues. The germline CDR1 and CDR2 sequences are SGHTA and FQGNSA. CDR3 protein: CASSRQENTEAFF. Written as DNA, the CDR3 is TGTGCCAGCAGCCGACAGGAGAACACTGAAGCTTTCTTT. The whole variable domain, filled in from reference TRBV7-2 and TRBJ1-1, reads GAGVSQSPSNKVTEKGKDVELRCDPISGHTALYWYRQSLGQGLEFLIYFQGNSAPDKSGLPSDRFSAERTGGSVSTLTIQRTQQEDSAVYLCASSRQENTEAFFGQGTRLTVV.

This chain connects TRBV19 to TRBJ1-2; D ambiguous. CDR1 is LNHDA and CDR2 is SQIVND in the germline V gene (reference sequence). This CDR3 spans 11 amino acids. Trimming stripped 7 bases from V and 7 bases from J, with 10 bases between. The CDR3 sequence is CASTDGVGYTF. CDR3 DNA: TGTGCCAGTACGGACGGGGTTGGCTACACCTTC.

V gene TRBV6-5 combines with J gene TRBJ2-7; 7 bases map to TRBD2. J gave up 3 bases and V 0 bases, and 5 bases lay outside the gene matches. Germline lookup yields CDR1 MNHEY and CDR2 SVGAGI. This CDR3 is built from 15 residues. The CDR3 nucleotides read TGTGCCAGCAGTTACTCGTGGGGGGGGGTCTACGAGCAGTACTTC. Protein product: CASSYSWGGVYEQYF.

The V gene is TRBV24-1, the J gene TRBJ1-5; 7 bases fit TRBD1. V gave up 4 bases and J gave up 4 bases; unmatched junction bases: 3. This CDR3 is 14 amino acids long. The V gene's germline CDR1 is KGHDR and CDR2 SFDVKD. The CDR3 protein is CATSDLGQNQPQHF. The CDR3 DNA is TGTGCCACCAGTGACCTGGGACAGAATCAGCCCCAGCATTTT.

The CDR3 DNA reads TGTGCCAGCAGTTATAGACAGGTGAGCTACGAGCAGTACGTC. It encodes CASSYRQVSYEQYV. The chain employs TRBV6-2 or TRBV6-3 and TRBJ2-7, with D maybe TRBD1 (6 bases). This CDR3 region has 14 residues. V lost 3 bases to trimming and J lost 3 bases, with 12 bases between them. Germline V gives CDR1 MNHEY, CDR2 SVGEGT.

CDR3: CASGVGGFNSPLHF. CDR3 nucleotide sequence: TGTGCCAGCGGTGTGGGGGGATTTAATTCACCCCTCCACTTT. The chain combines TRBV25-1 with TRBJ1-6; D is possibly TRBD1 (5 bases). Germline values: CDR1 MGHDK, CDR2 SYGVNS. The V and J ends lost 8 bases and 6 bases respectively, with 14 bases between them. The CDR3 runs to 14 residues.

The chain employs TRBV15 and TRBJ1-3; D remains unclear. Germline loops: CDR1 LNHNV, CDR2 YYDKDF (reference sequence). V was trimmed by 2 bases and J by 5 bases, leaving 19 bases between them. The CDR3 extends over 17 amino acids. CDR3 nucleotides: TGTGCCACCAGCAGACGGAACGACACGATTGGAAGAAACACCATATATTTT. This encodes CATSRRNDTIGRNTIYF.

The CDR3 bases are TGTGCCAGCAGGGTCGAAACAGGCAACGTCCTGACTTTC. Its protein product is CASRVETGNVLTF. V and J are TRBV2 and TRBJ2-6; perhaps TRBD1 as D (5 bases). Trimming left V 6 bases short and J 9 bases short, with 12 bases between. The CDR3 has 13 amino acids. The germline V gene encodes CDR1 SNHLY and CDR2 FYNNEI. Full variable domain (rest looked up from reference TRBV2 and TRBJ2-6): EPEVTQTPSHQVTQMGQEVILRCVPISNHLYFYWYRQILGQKVEFLVSFYNNEISEKSEIFDDQFSVERPDGSNFTLKIRSTKLEDSAMYFCASRVETGNVLTFGAGSRLTVL.

This clone was seen more than once but under ten times. V gene TRBV27 combines with J gene TRBJ1-4, with D perhaps matching TRBD1 (6 bases). The CDR3 consists of 15 residues. Trimming removed 2 bases at V and 5 bases at J, with 12 bases between. CDR1 and CDR2 from the germline V gene are MNHEY and SMNVEV (reference sequence). The CDR3 is CASSLMGAQNEKLFF. The CDR3 nucleotides read TGTGCCAGCAGTTTAATGGGGGCCCAAAATGAAAAACTGTTTTTT.

This chain uses TRBV6-5 with TRBJ2-7; 7 nucleotides align to TRBD1. CDR3 length: 16 residues. V was pared by 2 bases and J by 4 bases, with 11 bases of the junction left unmatched. Germline-derived CDR1 and CDR2 are MNHEY and SVGAGI. CDR3 amino acids: CASSYRSRDSGYEQYV. As DNA, the CDR3 is TGTGCCAGCAGTTACCGATCACGGGACAGCGGATACGAGCAGTACGTC.

The chain has TRBV6-4 and TRBJ1-1; 8 positions agree with TRBD1. This CDR3 has 16 amino acids. V trimming: 5 bases; J trimming: 4 bases; junction bases outside the gene matches: 12. Germline V gene lookup returns CDR1 MRHNA and CDR2 SNTAGT. CDR3 protein: CASSTPGKQGVTEAFF. CDR3 in DNA: TGTGCCAGCAGTACCCCCGGTAAACAGGGGGTCACTGAAGCTTTCTTT.

The chain is built from TRBV3-1 (or the pseudogene TRBV3-2) and TRBJ2-1; TRBD1 is a possible D gene (6 bases). The CDR3 is made up of 16 amino acids. CDR1 and CDR2 from the germline V gene are LGHDT and YNNKEL (reference sequence). V was clipped by 5 bases and J by 4 bases, with 18 bases between them. The CDR3: CASSDPGTPTYNEQFF. CDR3 in DNA: TGTGCCAGCAGCGACCCCGGGACACCTACTTACAATGAGCAGTTCTTC.

The V call is TRBV2, the J call TRBJ1-5; TRBD1 matches at 8 bases. V shed 7 bases and J 2 bases; nucleotides not matched to a gene: 4. Germline V gene lookup returns CDR1 SNHLY and CDR2 FYNNEI. This CDR3 has 14 residues. CDR3 loop: CASKTGAGNQPQHF. CDR3 coding DNA: TGTGCCAGCAAGACAGGGGCCGGCAATCAGCCCCAGCATTTT.

The genes are TRBV7-6 and TRBJ1-6, with 8 bases lining up with TRBD1. CDR1 is SGHVS and CDR2 is FNYEAQ in the germline V gene. V trimming: 1 base; J trimming: 10 bases; junction bases outside the gene matches: 9. The CDR3 loop spans 16 amino acids. CDR3 sequence reads: CASSLGSTDRVSPLHF. DNA of the CDR3: TGTGCCAGCAGCTTAGGATCGACGGACAGGGTCTCACCCCTCCACTTT.

The chain uses TRBV7-9 and TRBJ1-3, with 9 bases fitting TRBD1. CDR1 and CDR2 (germline): SEHNR, FQNEAQ (reference sequence). The CDR3 spans 15 residues. Germline trimming cut 7 bases from V and 3 bases from J; bases unmatched to any gene: 7. The DNA of the CDR3 is TGTGCCAGCACTACAGGGGGCGAACTTGGAAACACCATATATTTT. It translates to CASTTGGELGNTIYF. Complete variable domain (other parts from reference TRBV7-9 and TRBJ1-3): DTGVSQNPRHKITKRGQNVTFRCDPISEHNRLYWYRQTLGQGPEFLTYFQNEAQLEKSRLLSDRFSAERPKGSFSTLEIQRTEQGDSAMYLCASTTGGELGNTIYFGEGSWLTVV.

The J gene is TRBJ2-2, the V gene TRBV7-8; no clear D gene. The CDR3 sequence is 13 residues long. From germline, CDR1 is SGHVS and CDR2 FQNEAQ. Deletions cut 8 bases from V and 1 base from J, with 8 bases between. The CDR3 here is CASHEQNTGELFF. CDR3 DNA sequence: TGTGCCAGCCACGAACAGAACACCGGGGAGCTGTTTTTT.

This clone was counted a single time. The chain uses TRBV2 and TRBJ2-1; 10 positions match TRBD2. The germline gives CDR1 SNHLY, CDR2 FYNNEI. V gave up 4 bases and J gave up 8 bases; unmatched junction bases: 11. The CDR3 runs to 16 residues. The CDR3 DNA is TGTGCCAGCAGTGGTATTGGACTAGCGGCGAGGGATGAGCAGTTCTTC. It is translated as CASSGIGLAARDEQFF.